A selection of T cell receptor beta chains follows, all from one sample in a study of blood T cell repertoires in COVID-19. Only in-frame clones appear in the TCRdb table, and some are missing; sequencing was by immunoSEQ multiplex PCR. Of over 85,000 clones in the sample, around 89% were seen once. Source material: peripheral blood. These TCRs come from a woman aged 45-59 years with acute or convalescent COVID-19. Each CDR3 is given without its conserved first and last residue.

v_call cdr3_aa
TRBV29-1 TEGTGTGGDGYT
TRBV15 ATSSPGLTNEKLF
TRBV6-6 ASTDRGWNEQY
TRBV28 ASSFGTAMNTEAF
TRBV5-1 ASSPGQNAEAF
TRBV2 ASSPGDGPQETQY
TRBV18 ASSPSGGRTGNQPQH
TRBV6-5 ASALIGGQPQH
TRBV6-6 ASRVDRAPEAF
TRBV24-1 ATSDTTGVWANVLT
TRBV7-2 ASSLDGLAGGSGAQY
TRBV19 AAIGPMTGNTIY
TRBV24-1 ATSDSGAYEQY
TRBV4-2 ASSQGRVYEQY